The clone carrying this T cell receptor beta chain was found many times. Its target is unknown. Germline V lookup: CDR1 GTSNPN, CDR2 SVGIG (reference sequence). This CDR3 contains 12 residues. The ends were cut back, 0 bases at V and 4 bases at J, with 4 bases in the middle. A quantitative 5'-RACE method, one with molecular barcodes, was used to make TCR beta libraries. TCRdb re-derived calls from the 5' RACE reads in MiXCR, one entry per CDR3 protein. The sample lists about 210,000 distinct CDR3 sequences; around 7.9% were seen once. This record comes from a study of CD8 T cells in ankylosing spondylitis. Study-wide results and limits: Significant enrichment of disease-linked clones was reported in matched ankylosing spondylitis synovial fluid. Before this, some motif variants had been reported in reactive arthritis synovial fluid and blood. CD8+ disease-linked clones were present at relatively low frequencies in blood. Ankylosing spondylitis blood seemed to carry a telltale TCR beta motif made of several highly homologous variants.

The chain has TRBV30 and TRBJ1-3; no clear D gene. The sequence was obtained from a male donor with ankylosing spondylitis. The sequenced material came from blood, either unsorted or a sorted T cell fraction (not recorded which). The DNA of the CDR3 is TGTGCCTGGAGTGTACTCGGAAACACCATATATTTT. This translates into CAWSVLGNTIYF. Full variable domain (outside the CDR3, taken from reference TRBV30 and TRBJ1-3): SQTIHQWPATLVQPVGSPLSLECTVEGTSNPNLYWYRQAAGRGLQLLFYSVGIGQISSEVPQNLSASRPQDRQFILSSKKLLLSDSGFYLCAWSVLGNTIYFGEGSWLTVV.